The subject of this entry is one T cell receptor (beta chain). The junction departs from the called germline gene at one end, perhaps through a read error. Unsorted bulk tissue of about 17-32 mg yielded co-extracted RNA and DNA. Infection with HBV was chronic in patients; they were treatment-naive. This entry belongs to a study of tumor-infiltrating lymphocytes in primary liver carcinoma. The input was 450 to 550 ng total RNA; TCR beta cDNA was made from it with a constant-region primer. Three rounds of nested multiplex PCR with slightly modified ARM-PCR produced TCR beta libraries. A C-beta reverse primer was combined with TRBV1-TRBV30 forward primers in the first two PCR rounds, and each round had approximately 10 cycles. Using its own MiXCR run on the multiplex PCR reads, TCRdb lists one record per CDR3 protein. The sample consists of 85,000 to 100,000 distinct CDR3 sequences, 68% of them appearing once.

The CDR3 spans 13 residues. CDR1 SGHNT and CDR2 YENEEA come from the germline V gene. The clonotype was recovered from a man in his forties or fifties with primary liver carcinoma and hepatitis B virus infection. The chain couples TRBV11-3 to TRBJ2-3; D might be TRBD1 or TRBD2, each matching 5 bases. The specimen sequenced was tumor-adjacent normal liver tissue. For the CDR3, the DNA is TGTGCCAGCAGCGCCTGGGACGGGGATACGCAGTATTTC. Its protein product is CASSAWDGDTQYF.